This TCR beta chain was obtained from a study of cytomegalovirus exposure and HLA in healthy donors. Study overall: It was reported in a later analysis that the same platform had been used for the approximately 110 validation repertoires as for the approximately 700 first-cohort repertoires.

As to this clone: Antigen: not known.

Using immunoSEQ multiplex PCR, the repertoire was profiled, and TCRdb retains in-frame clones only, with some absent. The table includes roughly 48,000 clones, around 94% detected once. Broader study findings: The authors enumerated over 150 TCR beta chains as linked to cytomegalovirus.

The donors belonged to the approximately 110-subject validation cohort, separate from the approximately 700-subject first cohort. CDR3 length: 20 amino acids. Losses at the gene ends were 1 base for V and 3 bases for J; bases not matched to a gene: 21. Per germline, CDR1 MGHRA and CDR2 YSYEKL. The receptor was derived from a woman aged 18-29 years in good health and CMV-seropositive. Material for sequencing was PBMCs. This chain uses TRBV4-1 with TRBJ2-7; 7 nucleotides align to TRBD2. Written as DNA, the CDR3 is TGCGCCAGCAGCCAAGTCGCATTAGAATCGTCTGCGGGAGTGATCTACGAGCAGTACTTC. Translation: CASSQVALESSAGVIYEQYF.